Reported below is one T cell receptor beta chain. Per the germline V gene, CDR1 is MNHEY and CDR2 is SVGAGI. The CDR3 has 13 residues. V lost 6 bases to trimming and J lost 6 bases; unmatched junction nucleotides: 7. Each patient's cancer was a locally advanced or metastatic urothelial carcinoma. This specimen belongs to a study of PD-L1 blockade in urothelial cancer. Overall study context: In the mid-2010s, patients got going on atezolizumab, taking 1,200 mg intravenously every 3 weeks. Each participant's history included 0 to 3 prior chemotherapy regimens.

The protocol was immunoSEQ multiplex PCR, while the TCRdb copy is restricted to in-frame clones and leaves out a portion. The sample comprises about 110,000 clones, roughly 88% of which are singletons, and 2% to 2.5% rests with the top ten. This receptor was taken from a man in his fifties or sixties with urothelial cancer. The V gene is TRBV6-5, the J gene TRBJ2-7, with 8 bases matching TRBD1. The sequencing here drew on PBMCs, taken around atezolizumab (anti-PD-L1) treatment. CDR3: CASSASGGIEQYF. DNA for the CDR3: TGTGCCAGCAGCGCCTCAGGGGGCATCGAGCAGTACTTC.